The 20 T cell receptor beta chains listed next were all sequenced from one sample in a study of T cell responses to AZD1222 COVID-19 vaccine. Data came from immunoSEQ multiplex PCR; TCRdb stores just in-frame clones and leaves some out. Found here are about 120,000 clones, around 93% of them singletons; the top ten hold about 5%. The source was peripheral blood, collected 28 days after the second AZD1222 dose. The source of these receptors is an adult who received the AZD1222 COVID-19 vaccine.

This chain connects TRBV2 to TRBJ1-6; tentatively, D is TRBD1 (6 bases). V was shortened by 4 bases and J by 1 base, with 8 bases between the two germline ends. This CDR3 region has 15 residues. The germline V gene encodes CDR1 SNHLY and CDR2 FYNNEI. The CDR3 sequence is CASSAQGSYNSPLHF. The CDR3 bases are TGTGCCAGCAGTGCACAGGGTTCCTATAATTCACCCCTCCACTTT.

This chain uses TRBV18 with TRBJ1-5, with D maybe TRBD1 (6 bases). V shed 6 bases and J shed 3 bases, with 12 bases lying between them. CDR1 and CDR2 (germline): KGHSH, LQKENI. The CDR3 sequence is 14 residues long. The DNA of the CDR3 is TGTGCCAGCTCCTCGACAGGAGTCAATCAGCCCCAGCATTTT. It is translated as CASSSTGVNQPQHF.

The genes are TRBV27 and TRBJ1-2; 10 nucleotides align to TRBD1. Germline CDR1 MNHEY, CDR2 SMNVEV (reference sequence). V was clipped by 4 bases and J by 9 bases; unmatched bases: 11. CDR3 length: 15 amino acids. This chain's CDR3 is CASSSPGQGLGSYTF. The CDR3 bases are TGTGCCAGCAGTTCCCCGGGACAGGGGCTGGGGAGCTACACCTTC.

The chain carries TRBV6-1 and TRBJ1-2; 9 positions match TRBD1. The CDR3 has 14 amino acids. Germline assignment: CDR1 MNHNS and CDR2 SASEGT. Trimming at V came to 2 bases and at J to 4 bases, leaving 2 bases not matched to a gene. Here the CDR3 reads CASSELGQGYGYTF. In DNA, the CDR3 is TGTGCCAGCAGTGAATTGGGACAGGGCTATGGCTACACCTTC.

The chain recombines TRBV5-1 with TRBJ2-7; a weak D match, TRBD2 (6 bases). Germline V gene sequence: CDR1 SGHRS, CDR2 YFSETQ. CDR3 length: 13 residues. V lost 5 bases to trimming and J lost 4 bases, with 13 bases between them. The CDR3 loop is CASRVSAGYEQYF. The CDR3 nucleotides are TGCGCCAGCAGGGTCAGCGCGGGGTACGAGCAGTACTTC.

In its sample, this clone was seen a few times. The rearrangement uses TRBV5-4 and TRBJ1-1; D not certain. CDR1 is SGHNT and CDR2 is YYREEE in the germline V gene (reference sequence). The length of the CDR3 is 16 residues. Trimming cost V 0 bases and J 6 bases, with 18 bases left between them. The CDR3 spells CASSLGGKLTNAEAFF. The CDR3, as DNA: TGTGCCAGCAGCTTGGGGGGAAAGTTGACTAACGCTGAAGCTTTCTTT. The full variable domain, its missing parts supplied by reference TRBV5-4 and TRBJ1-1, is ETGVTQSPTHLIKTRGQQVTLRCSSQSGHNTVSWYQQALGQGPQFIFQYYREEENGRGNFPPRFSGLQFPNYSSELNVNALELDDSALYLCASSLGGKLTNAEAFFGQGTRLTVV.

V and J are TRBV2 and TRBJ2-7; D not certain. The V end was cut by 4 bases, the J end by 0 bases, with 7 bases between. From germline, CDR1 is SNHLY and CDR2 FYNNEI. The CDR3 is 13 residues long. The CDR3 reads CASSAGLSYEQYF. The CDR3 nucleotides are TGTGCCAGCAGTGCGGGCCTCTCCTACGAGCAGTACTTC.

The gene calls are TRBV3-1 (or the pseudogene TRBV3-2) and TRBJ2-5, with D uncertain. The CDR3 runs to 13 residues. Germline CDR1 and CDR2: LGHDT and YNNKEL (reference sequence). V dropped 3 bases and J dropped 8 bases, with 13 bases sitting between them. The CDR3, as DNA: TGTGCCAGCAGCCAGGGCCCATCCGAAACCCAGTACTTC. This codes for CASSQGPSETQYF.

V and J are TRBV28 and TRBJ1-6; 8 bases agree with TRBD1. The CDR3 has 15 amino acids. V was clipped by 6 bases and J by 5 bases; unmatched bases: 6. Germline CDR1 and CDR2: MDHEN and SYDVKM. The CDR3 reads CASRQGVLDNSPLHF. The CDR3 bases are TGTGCCAGCAGACAGGGGGTTCTAGATAATTCACCCCTCCACTTT.

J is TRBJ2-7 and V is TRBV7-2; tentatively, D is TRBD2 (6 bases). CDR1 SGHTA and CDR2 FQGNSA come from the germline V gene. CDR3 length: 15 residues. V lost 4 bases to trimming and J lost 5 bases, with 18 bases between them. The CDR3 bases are TGTGCCAGCAGCTCCAACCCCGGGGGTGGGAACGAGCAGTACTTC. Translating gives CASSSNPGGGNEQYF.

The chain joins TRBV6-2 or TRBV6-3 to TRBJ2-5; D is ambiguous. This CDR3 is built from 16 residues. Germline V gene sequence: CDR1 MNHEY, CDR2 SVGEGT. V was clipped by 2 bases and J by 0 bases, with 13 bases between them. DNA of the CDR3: TGTGCCAGCAGTTACGACGGCCATACGTACCAAGAGACCCAGTACTTC. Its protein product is CASSYDGHTYQETQYF.

CDR3 loop: CASSLGTSSYEQYF. The CDR3 bases are TGTGCCAGCAGCTTAGGAACAAGTTCGTACGAGCAGTACTTC. The chain combines TRBV7-2 with TRBJ2-7; D unclear. Germline V gene lookup returns CDR1 SGHTA and CDR2 FQGNSA. This CDR3 comprises 14 residues. V was clipped by 1 base and J by 4 bases, with 11 bases between them.

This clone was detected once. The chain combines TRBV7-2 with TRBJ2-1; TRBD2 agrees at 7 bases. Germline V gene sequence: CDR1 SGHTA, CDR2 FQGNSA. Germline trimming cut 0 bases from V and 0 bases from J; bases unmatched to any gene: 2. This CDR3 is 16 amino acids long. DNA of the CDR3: TGTGCCAGCAGCTTAGCTGGCGGGGGCTCCTACAATGAGCAGTTCTTC. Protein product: CASSLAGGGSYNEQFF.

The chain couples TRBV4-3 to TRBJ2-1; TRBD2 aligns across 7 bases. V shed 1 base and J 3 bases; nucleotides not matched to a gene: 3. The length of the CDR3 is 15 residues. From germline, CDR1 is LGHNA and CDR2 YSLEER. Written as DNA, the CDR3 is TGCGCCAGCAGCCAAGGGGGCGGGAGCTACAATGAGCAGTTCTTC. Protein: CASSQGGGSYNEQFF.

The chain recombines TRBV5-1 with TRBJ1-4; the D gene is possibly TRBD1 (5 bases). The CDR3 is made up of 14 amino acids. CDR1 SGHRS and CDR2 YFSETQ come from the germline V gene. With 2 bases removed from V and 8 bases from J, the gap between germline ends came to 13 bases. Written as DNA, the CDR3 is TGCGCCAGCAGCTTTCTCGTGAGGGACGAAAAACTGTTTTTT. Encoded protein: CASSFLVRDEKLFF.

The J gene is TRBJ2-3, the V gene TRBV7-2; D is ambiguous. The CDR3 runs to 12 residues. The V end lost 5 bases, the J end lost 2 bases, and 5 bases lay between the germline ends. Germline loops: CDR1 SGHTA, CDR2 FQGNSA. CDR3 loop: CASSAYTDTQYF. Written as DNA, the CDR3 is TGTGCCAGCAGCGCTTACACAGATACGCAGTATTTT.

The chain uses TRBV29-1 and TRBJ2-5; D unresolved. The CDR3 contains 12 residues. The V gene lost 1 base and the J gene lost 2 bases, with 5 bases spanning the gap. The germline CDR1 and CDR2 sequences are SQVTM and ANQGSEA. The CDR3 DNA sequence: TGCAGCGTTGAAGCAGCACAAGAGACCCAGTACTTC. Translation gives CSVEAAQETQYF.

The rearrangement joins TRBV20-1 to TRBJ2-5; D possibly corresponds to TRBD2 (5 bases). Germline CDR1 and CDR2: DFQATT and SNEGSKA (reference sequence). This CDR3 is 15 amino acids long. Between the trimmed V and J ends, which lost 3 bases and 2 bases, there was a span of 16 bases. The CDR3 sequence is CSASLDSHTQETQYF. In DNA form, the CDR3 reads TGCAGTGCTAGTTTGGACTCACACACTCAAGAGACCCAGTACTTC.

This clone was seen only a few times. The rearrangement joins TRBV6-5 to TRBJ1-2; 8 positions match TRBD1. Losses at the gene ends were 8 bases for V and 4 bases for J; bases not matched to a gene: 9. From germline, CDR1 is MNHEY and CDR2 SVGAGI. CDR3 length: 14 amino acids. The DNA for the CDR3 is TGTGCCAGCGATCACAGGGGGGATTTCTATGGCTACACCTTC. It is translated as CASDHRGDFYGYTF.

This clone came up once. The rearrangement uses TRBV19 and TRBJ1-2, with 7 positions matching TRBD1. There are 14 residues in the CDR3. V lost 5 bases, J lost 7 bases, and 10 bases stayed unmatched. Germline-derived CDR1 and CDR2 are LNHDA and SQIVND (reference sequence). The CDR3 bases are TGTGCCAGTAGTTTCCGGGACAGTACTGCTGGCTACACCTTC. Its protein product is CASSFRDSTAGYTF.